Listed here is a single TCR beta chain. The TCR beta profiling, which covered VDJ combination and CDR3 sequence, was carried out using genomic DNA as the template. Via MiXCR, TCRdb re-called the reads, giving one row per CDR3 protein. The sample contains 190,000 or so distinct CDR3 sequences, roughly 50% of which appear only once. These data are taken from a study of CD8+CD57+ T cells in acquired aplastic anemia. Whole-study context: The study obtained an average of roughly 3 ug of DNA from sorted CD4+ and CD8+ cells.

Germline CDR1 MGHDK, CDR2 SYGVNS. The V gene end was trimmed by 6 bases and the J gene end by 4 bases; junction bases not matched to a gene: 13. The CDR3 is made up of 16 amino acids. CD8+CD57+ cell expansion, shown by flow cytometry, had occurred in the patients selected for sequencing. This clonotype originated in a human donor with aplastic anemia. The V and J genes are TRBV25-1 and TRBJ1-1; 8 nucleotides agree with TRBD1. The sample consisted of sorted CD4+, CD8+, or CD8+CD57+ T cells (not recorded which) from PBMCs. As DNA, the CDR3 is TGTGCCAGCAGGAAGAGGTCAGGGGGCTTGAGCACTGAAGCTTTCTTT. Translation: CASRKRSGGLSTEAFF.